This TCR beta chain comes out of a study of blood T cells in healthy people across ages. Per the germline V gene, CDR1 is DFQATT and CDR2 is SNEGSKA (reference sequence). The CDR3 totals 14 residues. With 6 bases removed from V and 1 base from J, the gap between germline ends came to 15 bases. It was with a sample-barcoded 5' primer and a J-beta primer mix that a second PCR of roughly 7 to 11 cycles was run. TCRdb ran MiXCR on the 5' RACE reads and lists one entry per CDR3 protein. The sample holds roughly 500,000 distinct CDR3 sequences; about 26% are singletons and the top ten take around a sixth. A remark on this clonotype: Its antigen is still unknown.

The study, taken as a whole, reports: Diversity was estimated from one million T cells, and these estimates were considered underestimates.

What was sequenced was blood. The chain recombines TRBV20-1 with TRBJ1-1; possible D gene TRBD1, 6 bases. The clonotype comes from a woman in her 70s in good health. The CDR3 is CSAGGQAPNTEAFF. For the CDR3, the DNA is TGCAGTGCCGGGGGCCAGGCGCCGAACACTGAAGCTTTCTTT.